This T cell receptor beta chain was observed in a study of blood T cell repertoires in COVID-19. Across the study: There were acute and convalescent COVID-19 samples, and they came from the United States, Italy and Spain. Nucleic acid was either cDNA or gDNA, and it came from T cells, B-cell-depleted T cells, or PBMCs.

Original handling: Reference gene primers were amplified, and this amplification served to estimate nucleated cell counts. Assay used: immunoSEQ multiplex PCR; TCRdb lists only in-frame clones, some missing. D and trimming come from the DNA, and the V and J calls and clone size come from that table. This sample has more than 110,000 clones, with approximately 85% found just once. The germline CDR1 and CDR2 sequences are LNHNV and YYDKDF (reference sequence). CDR3 length equals 16 residues. The J segment lost 7 bases and the V segment lost 3 bases, leaving 10 bases of the junction unmatched. The source material was peripheral blood. The chain recombines TRBV15 with TRBJ2-2, with 8 bases identical to TRBD2. The source of this sequence is a man aged 50 to 59 with acute or convalescent COVID-19. The CDR3 DNA sequence: TGTGCCACCAGCAGCTCACGGGGGGGCAGTCTCGGGGAGCTGTTTTTT. Its protein product is CATSSSRGGSLGELFF.